Below are 7 T cell receptor beta chains sequenced from a single sample in a study of graft-versus-host responses after intestinal transplantation. No antigen is known for these receptors. Clones were sequenced by immunoSEQ multiplex PCR, and TCRdb holds only the in-frame ones, with some missing. The sample contains 50,000 to 75,000 clones, approximately 91% of which appear only once. The starting material was unstimulated CD8+ T cells sorted from spleen or lymph node cells, obtained before transplant. The receptors were sampled from a human donor who was the organ donor for an intestinal transplant.

The V and J genes are TRBV5-6 and TRBJ2-1; 8 bases line up with TRBD1. Germline CDR1 reads SGHDT; CDR2 reads YYEEEE. Trimming removed 3 bases from V and 7 bases from J; junction bases left unmatched: 6. This CDR3 comprises 14 residues. The CDR3 loop reads CASSSGTGQNEQFF. Here the CDR3 DNA reads TGTGCCAGCAGCTCGGGGACAGGTCAGAATGAGCAGTTCTTC.

The chain has TRBV19 and TRBJ2-3; perhaps TRBD1 as D (5 bases). Germline-derived CDR1 and CDR2 are LNHDA and SQIVND (reference sequence). The CDR3 is 15 residues long. Trimming left V 3 bases short and J 3 bases short, with 13 bases between. The CDR3 sequence is CASSMARVRTDTQYF. The CDR3 nucleotides are TGTGCCAGTAGTATGGCCAGGGTGAGAACAGATACGCAGTATTTT.

The chain links TRBV5-4 to TRBJ2-7, with 8 bases matching TRBD2. The length of the CDR3 is 15 residues. Germline V CDR1 and CDR2: SGHNT, YYREEE (reference sequence). Trimming took 5 bases from V and 2 from J; bases not matched to a gene: 9. CDR3 DNA: TGTGCCAGCAGGACACGGGGGGGCTCTCCCTACGAGCAGTACTTC. Translated, it gives CASRTRGGSPYEQYF. Using reference TRBV5-4 and TRBJ2-7 for the parts outside the CDR3, the full variable domain is ETGVTQSPTHLIKTRGQQVTLRCSSQSGHNTVSWYQQALGQGPQFIFQYYREEENGRGNFPPRFSGLQFPNYSSELNVNALELDDSALYLCASRTRGGSPYEQYFGPGTRLTVT.

The V call is TRBV30, the J call TRBJ2-3; no reliable D call. From germline, CDR1 is GTSNPN and CDR2 SVGIG (reference sequence). V was trimmed by 0 bases and J by 2 bases, leaving 9 bases between them. This CDR3 has 14 amino acids. This CDR3 reads CAWSVVQATDTQYF. The DNA for the CDR3 is TGTGCCTGGAGTGTAGTGCAGGCCACAGATACGCAGTATTTT.

The V gene is TRBV7-6, the J gene TRBJ2-1; D is ambiguous. This CDR3 is 16 amino acids long. CDR1 SGHVS and CDR2 FNYEAQ come from the germline V gene. The germline V and J ends were trimmed by 3 bases and 0 bases, with 12 bases remaining between them. The chain's CDR3 is CASSLSSPSSYNEQFF. CDR3 bases: TGTGCCAGCAGCTTGAGTAGCCCTTCCTCCTACAATGAGCAGTTCTTC.

This clone was recorded a few times. This chain links TRBV4-3 with TRBJ2-2; D gene ambiguous. V lost 3 bases and J lost 1, with 3 bases in between. The CDR3 sequence is 13 residues long. The germline V gene has CDR1 LGHNA and CDR2 YSLEER. For the CDR3, the DNA is TGCGCCAGCAGCCATATGAACACCGGGGAGCTGTTTTTT. This gives the protein CASSHMNTGELFF.

This chain connects TRBV25-1 to TRBJ2-5, with TRBD1 as a possible D gene (7 bases). This CDR3 region has 16 residues. Between the trimmed V and J ends, which lost 1 base and 4 bases, there was a span of 16 bases. The germline V gene has CDR1 MGHDK and CDR2 SYGVNS. CDR3 DNA: TGTGCCAGCAGTGAATCGGAGGGGGCGGAAGGAGAGACCCAGTACTTC. Translated, it gives CASSESEGAEGETQYF.